Below, 21 T cell receptor beta chains from the same sample are listed, as sequenced in a study of T cell repertoires in cytomegalovirus infection. In TCRdb, the reads were re-called with MiXCR into one record per CDR3 protein. The table lists roughly 200,000 distinct CDR3 sequences, about 18% of them singletons, with about 25% in the top ten. Sequencing was done on a sample of CD8+ T cells from PBMCs. The source of these receptors is a human donor in good health (CMV status not recorded). Some clones in this sample may be carry-over from other donors' samples.

V usage is TRBV11-2 and J usage is TRBJ2-4; TRBD2 matches 7 bases. This CDR3 has 16 residues. V shed 5 bases and J 0 bases; nucleotides not matched to a gene: 7. CDR1 and CDR2 (germline): SGHAT, FQNNGV. Here the CDR3 reads CASSTSSGSAKNIQYF. CDR3 DNA sequence: TGTGCCAGCAGCACCTCTAGCGGTTCAGCCAAAAACATTCAGTACTTC.

The rearrangement joins TRBV7-2 to TRBJ2-1, with D possibly TRBD1 on 6 matching bases. Germline V gene data show CDR1 as SGHTA and CDR2 as FQGNSA. There are 15 residues in the CDR3. V was shortened by 0 bases and J by 4 bases, with 10 bases between the two germline ends. CDR3 sequence reads: CASSLALTGYNEQFF. CDR3 DNA: TGTGCCAGCAGCTTAGCGCTAACAGGGTACAATGAGCAGTTCTTC.

CDR3 residues: CAWSVGRYQYF. The CDR3 bases are TGTGCCTGGAGTGTCGGAAGATACCAGTACTTC. The rearrangement joins TRBV30 to TRBJ2-4, with unresolved D. The CDR3 consists of 11 residues. The germline CDR1 and CDR2 sequences are GTSNPN and SVGIG (reference sequence). V shed 0 bases and J shed 13 bases, with 10 bases lying between them. Using reference TRBV30 and TRBJ2-4 for the parts outside the CDR3, the full variable domain is SQTIHQWPATLVQPVGSPLSLECTVEGTSNPNLYWYRQAAGRGLQLLFYSVGIGQISSEVPQNLSASRPQDRQFILSSKKLLLSDSGFYLCAWSVGRYQYFGAGTRLSVL.

In its sample, this clonotype was seen many times. This chain connects TRBV7-6 to TRBJ2-2; D is undetermined. V dropped 5 bases and J dropped 3 bases, with 4 bases sitting between them. This CDR3 region has 12 residues. Germline V gene sequence: CDR1 SGHVS, CDR2 FNYEAQ. CDR3 amino acids: CASSPDTGELFF. The CDR3 nucleotides read TGTGCCAGCAGCCCGGACACCGGGGAGCTGTTTTTT.

The chain uses TRBV29-1 and TRBJ2-3, with 9 bases matching TRBD1. The CDR3 sequence is 13 residues long. V trimming: 8 bases; J trimming: 2 bases; junction bases outside the gene matches: 5. Germline V gene data show CDR1 as SQVTM and CDR2 as ANQGSEA. The chain's CDR3 is CSPRTGDTDTQYF. CDR3 DNA sequence: TGCAGCCCTAGGACAGGGGACACAGATACGCAGTATTTT.

This clonotype has more than one count but fewer than ten. The chain couples TRBV11-2 to TRBJ2-7; tentative D call: TRBD1 (6 bases). The CDR3 loop spans 15 amino acids. V was cut by 2 bases and J by 1 base, with 12 bases left in between. In germline, CDR1 is SGHAT, CDR2 FQNNGV. The CDR3 protein is CASSLFRDKSYEQYF. CDR3 bases: TGTGCCAGCAGCTTATTCCGGGACAAGTCCTACGAGCAGTACTTC.

In this sample, this clonotype turned up a few times. The V and J genes are TRBV7-2 and TRBJ1-5; TRBD1 might be the D (5 bases). Deletions cut 0 bases from V and 7 bases from J, with 10 bases between. CDR3 size: 14 residues. Looked up from germline, CDR1 is SGHTA and CDR2 is FQGNSA. The CDR3 nucleotides are TGTGCCAGCAGCTTAGCCCAGGGTAGACAGCCCCAGCATTTT. Translated: CASSLAQGRQPQHF. Filled out from reference TRBV7-2 and TRBJ1-5, the complete variable domain reads GAGVSQSPSNKVTEKGKDVELRCDPISGHTALYWYRQSLGQGLEFLIYFQGNSAPDKSGLPSDRFSAERTGGSVSTLTIQRTQQEDSAVYLCASSLAQGRQPQHFGDGTRLSIL.

This chain connects TRBV15 to TRBJ1-6; 7 bases map to TRBD1. The CDR3 extends over 15 amino acids. Unmatched junction bases numbered 12, after V lost 9 bases and J lost 7 bases. The germline CDR1 and CDR2 sequences are LNHNV and YYDKDF (reference sequence). CDR3 in amino acids: CATRRGRAVNSPLHF. CDR3 DNA sequence: TGTGCCACAAGGAGGGGGCGAGCCGTCAATTCACCCCTCCACTTT.

The chain carries TRBV27 and TRBJ2-7, with D possibly being TRBD1 (5 bases). Germline V gene lookup returns CDR1 MNHEY and CDR2 SMNVEV (reference sequence). The length of the CDR3 is 17 residues. With 2 bases removed from V and 1 base from J, the gap between germline ends came to 18 bases. CDR3 coding DNA: TGTGCCAGCAGTTTAAGGGGTCCGGGCTTAGGGTCCTACGAGCAGTACTTC. It is translated as CASSLRGPGLGSYEQYF.

This chain connects TRBV4-1 to TRBJ1-6, with D unclear. V was cut by 1 base and J by 0 bases, with 13 bases left in between. The CDR3 runs to 18 residues. Looked up from germline, CDR1 is MGHRA and CDR2 is YSYEKL. The chain's CDR3 is CASSQVISTASYNSPLHF. In DNA form, the CDR3 reads TGCGCCAGCAGCCAAGTTATTTCGACGGCCTCCTATAATTCACCCCTCCACTTT.

The table lists this clonotype with a few counts. The chain has TRBV11-2 and TRBJ2-4; D ambiguous. Germline V gene data show CDR1 as SGHAT and CDR2 as FQNNGV. This CDR3 is 12 amino acids long. V was shortened by 2 bases and J by 8 bases, with 7 bases between the two germline ends. The CDR3 reads CASSLYGDIQYF. The CDR3 coding sequence is TGTGCCAGCAGCTTATATGGGGACATTCAGTACTTC.

This clonotype has a handful of counts. The chain is built from TRBV11-2 and TRBJ2-3, with D uncertain. Germline V gives CDR1 SGHAT, CDR2 FQNNGV. The CDR3 runs 16 residues. The germline V and J ends were trimmed by 4 bases and 0 bases, with 14 bases remaining between them. The chain's CDR3 is CASSSGLERSTDTQYF. DNA for the CDR3: TGTGCCAGCAGCTCCGGTCTGGAACGGAGCACAGATACGCAGTATTTT.

The J gene is TRBJ2-2, the V gene TRBV27; 10 nucleotides align to TRBD2. This CDR3 contains 21 residues. V trimming: 0 bases; J trimming: 0 bases; junction bases outside the gene matches: 13. CDR1 and CDR2 from the germline V gene are MNHEY and SMNVEV (reference sequence). CDR3 sequence (DNA): TGTGCCAGCAGTTTATCCGCTTATCTAGCGGGGGTTAACGCGAACACCGGGGAGCTGTTTTTT. This translates into CASSLSAYLAGVNANTGELFF.

The chain is built from TRBV7-8 and TRBJ1-1; maybe TRBD1 (5 bases). This CDR3 contains 13 residues. The germline V and J ends were trimmed by 2 bases and 5 bases, with 9 bases remaining between them. Germline CDR1 and CDR2: SGHVS and FQNEAQ. The CDR3 here is CASSLSGWTEAFF. CDR3 DNA sequence: TGTGCCAGCAGCTTATCAGGGTGGACTGAAGCTTTCTTT.

V gene TRBV11-2 combines with J gene TRBJ2-2; 10 bases are shared with TRBD2. The CDR3 totals 18 residues. Germline lookup yields CDR1 SGHAT and CDR2 FQNNGV. The V segment lost 4 bases and the J segment 0 bases; nucleotides outside the gene matches: 8. CDR3 in DNA: TGTGCCAGCAGCTCGTTAACTAGCGGGGCTTCGAACACCGGGGAGCTGTTTTTT. Protein sequence: CASSSLTSGASNTGELFF.

V and J are TRBV20-1 and TRBJ1-2; no firm D call. From germline, CDR1 is DFQATT and CDR2 SNEGSKA (reference sequence). Between the trimmed V and J ends, which lost 0 bases and 2 bases, there was a span of 7 bases. The CDR3 is 13 amino acids. CDR3 bases: TGCAGTGCTAGAGAGGGTTCCAACTATGGCTACACCTTC. This translates into CSAREGSNYGYTF.

The V call is TRBV9, the J call TRBJ2-7; 10 nucleotides align to TRBD1. The V and J ends lost 0 bases and 1 base, in that order; junction bases with no gene match: 4. The CDR3 loop spans 16 amino acids. The V gene's germline CDR1 is SGDLS and CDR2 YYNGEE. The CDR3 DNA reads TGTGCCAGCAGCGTAGCGCCGGGACAGGGGTCCTACGAGCAGTACTTC. This translates into CASSVAPGQGSYEQYF.

The rearrangement joins TRBV27 to TRBJ2-1; D ambiguous. The CDR3 consists of 15 residues. Trimming left V 5 bases short and J 0 bases short, with 11 bases between. Per germline, CDR1 MNHEY and CDR2 SMNVEV (reference sequence). As DNA, the CDR3 is TGTGCCAGCAGTCCAGCCAAGTTCTCCTACAATGAGCAGTTCTTC. Translated, it gives CASSPAKFSYNEQFF.

In this sample, this clonotype turned up a few times. The rearrangement joins TRBV9 to TRBJ2-7, with 7 bases fitting TRBD1. Germline trimming cut 3 bases from V and 3 bases from J; bases unmatched to any gene: 12. This CDR3 has 16 amino acids. Germline lookup yields CDR1 SGDLS and CDR2 YYNGEE. For the CDR3, the DNA is TGTGCCAGCAGCGCCTCGACAGGGACGGGGTTCTACGAGCAGTACTTC. Protein: CASSASTGTGFYEQYF.

This clonotype has just a few counts. The J gene is TRBJ1-1, the V gene TRBV3-1; D call uncertain. CDR1 LGHDT and CDR2 YNNKEL come from the germline V gene (reference sequence). There are 15 residues in the CDR3. V was pared by 0 bases and J by 9 bases, with 17 bases between. This CDR3 is CASSQEEMIREKAFF. The CDR3 DNA is TGTGCCAGCAGCCAAGAAGAGATGATAAGGGAAAAAGCTTTCTTT.

This clonotype has more than one count but fewer than ten. The chain links TRBV7-9 to TRBJ2-7; D call uncertain. The germline V gene encodes CDR1 SEHNR and CDR2 FQNEAQ (reference sequence). V lost 4 bases, J lost 6 bases, and 7 bases lay in between. This CDR3 has 11 amino acids. CDR3 DNA sequence: TGTGCCAGCAGCTACCACACCGAGCAGTACTTC. This translates into CASSYHTEQYF.